This entry features one T cell receptor (beta chain) sequence. Its antigen is unidentified. This entry is derived from a study of cytomegalovirus exposure and HLA in healthy donors. Researchers ran the PCR with 60 Vbeta and 13 Jbeta primers. Assay: immunoSEQ multiplex PCR; the TCRdb copy retains only in-frame clones and omits some. The sample includes 100,000 to 150,000 clones. V lost 8 bases and J 5 bases, leaving 13 bases between the germline ends. The CDR3 has 12 residues. Germline V gene sequence: CDR1 GTSNPN, CDR2 SVGIG (reference sequence). Study-level results: The study labeled roughly 160 TCR beta chains cytomegalovirus-associated. It was confirmed in vitro that a few of the CMV-associated chains were specific for CMV antigens. Most of the TCR beta V segments (in an earlier analysis) were productive either about 87% or about 30% of the time.

This cohort consisted of healthy bone marrow donors. Sequences were obtained from PBMCs. The chain carries TRBV30 and TRBJ1-5; D possibly corresponds to TRBD1 (5 bases). The origin of this receptor is a woman aged 40 to 55 in good health and CMV-seropositive. The CDR3 DNA reads TGTGCCGCAGACTCGGGGGATCAGCCCCAGCATTTT. Amino acid sequence: CAADSGDQPQHF.